The subject of this entry is one TCR beta chain. The antigen is not known. This record belongs to a study of radiotherapy plus CTLA-4 blockade in lung cancer. General study results and limits: Subsequent to radiotherapy plus ipilimumab, tumor-derived TCR clones underwent expansion in blood.

The CDR3 length is 15 residues. Deletions cut 6 bases from V and 1 base from J, with 14 bases between. Germline V lookup: CDR1 SNHLY, CDR2 FYNNEI. This table comes from immunoSEQ multiplex PCR, and its TCRdb copy is limited to in-frame clones, with some not included. The table includes 50,000 to 65,000 clones, about three quarters detected once. This receptor was identified in a human donor with non-small cell lung cancer whose response to radiotherapy plus ipilimumab could not be evaluated. The input for sequencing was peripheral blood, taken from a patient treated with radiotherapy plus ipilimumab. V gene TRBV2 combines with J gene TRBJ2-3; D is possibly TRBD1 (6 bases). CDR3 residues: CASRSYRAGTDTQYF. CDR3 nucleotides: TGTGCCAGCAGATCATACAGGGCTGGCACAGATACGCAGTATTTT.